The sequence of this T cell receptor (beta chain) was determined in a study of shared clonotypes between healthy human individuals. Some clones are missing from TCRdb's copy, which holds only in-frame ones; the method was immunoSEQ multiplex PCR. The table lists 110,000 or so clones, around 73% of them singletons. V trimming: 5 bases; J trimming: 8 bases; junction bases outside the gene matches: 14. This CDR3 comprises 15 residues. Germline assignment: CDR1 MDHEN and CDR2 SYDVKM. The chain recombines TRBV28 with TRBJ1-1; 7 bases match TRBD1. The sample taken for sequencing was memory CD8+ T cells sorted from blood. Subset: CD45RO+ cells pooled with CCR7-negative TemRA cells. The origin of this receptor is a woman in her thirties in good health. The CDR3 DNA reads TGTGCCAGCAGTATTCGGACAGGATGGAATACCGAAGCTTTCTTT. Its protein product is CASSIRTGWNTEAFF.